This T cell receptor (beta chain) is from a study of cytomegalovirus exposure and HLA in healthy donors. Whole-study findings and limits: The records held CMV serostatus as the only immune exposure information. TCR beta sequences numbering some 17,000 were associated with HLA alleles at 0.05 false discovery rate in a later analysis. Three chains linked to CMV were shown in vitro to be specific for CMV antigens. Being productive about 87% or about 30% of the time was typical of most TCR beta V segments in an earlier analysis.

Primers: 60 Vbeta forward and 13 Jbeta reverse. Some clones are missing from TCRdb's copy, which holds only in-frame ones; the method was immunoSEQ multiplex PCR. This sample carries some 200,000 clones, 75% to 90% of them seen once, and the ten largest clones take 6.3%. As regards this clone: Its antigen is unidentified.

The germline gives CDR1 SGHTA, CDR2 FQGTGA. The V and J ends lost 5 bases and 2 bases respectively, with 9 bases between them. The CDR3 length is 14 residues. The chain couples TRBV7-3 to TRBJ2-2, with D possibly TRBD2 on 5 matching bases. The sample comprised PBMCs. This TCR was recovered from a middle-aged man in good health and CMV-seropositive. The CDR3 DNA reads TGTGCCAGCAGCGCGGGTACCAACACCGGGGAGCTGTTTTTT. Residues: CASSAGTNTGELFF.